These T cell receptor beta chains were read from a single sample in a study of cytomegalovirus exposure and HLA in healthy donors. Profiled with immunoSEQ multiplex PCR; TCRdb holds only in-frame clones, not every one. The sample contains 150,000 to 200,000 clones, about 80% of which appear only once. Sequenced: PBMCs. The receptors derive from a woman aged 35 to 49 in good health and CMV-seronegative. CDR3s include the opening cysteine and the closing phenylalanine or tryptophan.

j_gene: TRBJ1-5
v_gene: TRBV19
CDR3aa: CASTEGGGNNQPQHF

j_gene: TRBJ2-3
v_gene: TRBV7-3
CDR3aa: CASSAGTSGFLTDTQYF

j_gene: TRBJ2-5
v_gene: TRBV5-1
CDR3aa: CASSPERSEETQYF

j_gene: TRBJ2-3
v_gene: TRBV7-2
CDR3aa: CASSAQGLAGSYTQYF

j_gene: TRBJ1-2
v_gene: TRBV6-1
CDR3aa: CASSVLTGPYYGYTF

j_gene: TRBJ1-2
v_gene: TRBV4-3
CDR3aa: CASSPGQGAYGYTF

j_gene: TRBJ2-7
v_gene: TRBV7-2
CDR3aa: CASSFEGGGLQYF

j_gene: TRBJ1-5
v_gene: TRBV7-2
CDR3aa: CASTDRRAGSNQPQHF

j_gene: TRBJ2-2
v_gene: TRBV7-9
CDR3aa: CASSLWAGGSNTGELFF

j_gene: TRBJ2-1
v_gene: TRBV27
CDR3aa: CASSLLDRGYNEQFF

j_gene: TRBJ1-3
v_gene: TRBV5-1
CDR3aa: CASSLGDRTSGNTIYF

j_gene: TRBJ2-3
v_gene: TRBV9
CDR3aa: CASSGPSGRADTQYF

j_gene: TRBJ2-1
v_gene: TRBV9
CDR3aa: CASSGTGQGSGEQFF

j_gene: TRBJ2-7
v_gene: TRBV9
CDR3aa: CASSANSGTGGSTDPYEQYF

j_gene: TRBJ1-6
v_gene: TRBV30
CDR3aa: CAWSGWGDRAYNSPLHF

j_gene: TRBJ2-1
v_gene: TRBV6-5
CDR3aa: CASSTGDVEQFF

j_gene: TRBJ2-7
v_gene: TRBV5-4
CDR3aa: CASSQSLGQPYEQYF

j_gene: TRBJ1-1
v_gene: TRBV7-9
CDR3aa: CASSLSAGAEAFF

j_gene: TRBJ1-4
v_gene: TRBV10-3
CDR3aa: CAISESKDRGLEKLFF

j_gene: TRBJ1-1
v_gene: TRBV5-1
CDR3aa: CASSWRQGDTEAFF

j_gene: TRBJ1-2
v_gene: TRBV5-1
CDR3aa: CASSLDWGRSYGYTF

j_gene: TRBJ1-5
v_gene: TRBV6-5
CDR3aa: CASSTGTGSNQPQHF

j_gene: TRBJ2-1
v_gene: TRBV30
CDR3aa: CAWSLRDRGYRGKQFF

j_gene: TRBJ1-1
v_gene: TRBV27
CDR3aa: CASSLREDTEAFF

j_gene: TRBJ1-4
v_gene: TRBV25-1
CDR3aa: CASSYTPHEKLFF

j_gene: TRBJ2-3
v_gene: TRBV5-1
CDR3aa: CASSVLAGVGTDTQYF

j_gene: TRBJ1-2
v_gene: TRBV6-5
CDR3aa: CASSFTAGGRNYGYTF

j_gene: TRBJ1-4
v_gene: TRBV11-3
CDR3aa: CASSKGQINEKLFF

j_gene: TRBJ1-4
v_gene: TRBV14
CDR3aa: CASQTGPNEKLFF

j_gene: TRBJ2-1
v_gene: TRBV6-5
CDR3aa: CASSPPGSHNEQFF

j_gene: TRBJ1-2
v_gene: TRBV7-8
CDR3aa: CASSLASGQNDGYTF

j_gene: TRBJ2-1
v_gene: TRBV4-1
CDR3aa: CASSHGGIWNEQFF

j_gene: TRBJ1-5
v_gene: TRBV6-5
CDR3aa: CASRPQTGLWPQHF

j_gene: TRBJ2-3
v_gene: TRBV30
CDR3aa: CAWARGTDTQYF

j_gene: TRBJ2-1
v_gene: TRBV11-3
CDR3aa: CASSLLARGLNEQFF

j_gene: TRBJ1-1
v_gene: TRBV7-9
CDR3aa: CASSLGGPAGSEAFF

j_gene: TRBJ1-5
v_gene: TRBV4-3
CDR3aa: CASSQDPGQPQHF

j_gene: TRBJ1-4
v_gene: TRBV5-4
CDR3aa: CASSSSGGLNEKLFF

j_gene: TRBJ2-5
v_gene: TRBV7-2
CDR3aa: CASSLAGVGETQYF

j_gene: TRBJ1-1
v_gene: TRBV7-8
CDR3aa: CASSSFGGINTEAFF

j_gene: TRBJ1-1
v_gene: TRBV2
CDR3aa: CASRFNGGNTEAFF

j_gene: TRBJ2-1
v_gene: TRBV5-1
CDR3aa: CASSRSGTSENEQFF

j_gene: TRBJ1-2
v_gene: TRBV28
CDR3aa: CASSWDSYGYTF

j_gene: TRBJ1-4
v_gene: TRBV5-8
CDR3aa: CASSFTGETNEKLFF

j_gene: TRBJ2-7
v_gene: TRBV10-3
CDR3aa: CAIRGTSSDSYEQYF

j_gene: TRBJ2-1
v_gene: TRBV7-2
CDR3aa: CASSLVSYYNEQFF

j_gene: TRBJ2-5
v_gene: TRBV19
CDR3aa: CASSSGGSLGETQYF

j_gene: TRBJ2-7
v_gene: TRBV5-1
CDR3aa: CASSPSVPYEQYF

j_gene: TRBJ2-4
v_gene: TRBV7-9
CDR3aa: CASSSIGTDGNIQYF

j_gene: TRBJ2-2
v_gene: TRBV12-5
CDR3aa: CASGLVPGWGAGELFF

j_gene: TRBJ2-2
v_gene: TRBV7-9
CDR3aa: CASSRGGRAGELFF

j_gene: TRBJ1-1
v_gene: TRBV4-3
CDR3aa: CASSQERNTEAFF

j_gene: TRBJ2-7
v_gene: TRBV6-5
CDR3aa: CASSSYSGVPQQYF

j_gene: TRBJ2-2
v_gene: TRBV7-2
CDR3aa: CASSLAQLAHTGELFF

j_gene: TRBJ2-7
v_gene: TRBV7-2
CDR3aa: CASSLGLAVSYEQYF